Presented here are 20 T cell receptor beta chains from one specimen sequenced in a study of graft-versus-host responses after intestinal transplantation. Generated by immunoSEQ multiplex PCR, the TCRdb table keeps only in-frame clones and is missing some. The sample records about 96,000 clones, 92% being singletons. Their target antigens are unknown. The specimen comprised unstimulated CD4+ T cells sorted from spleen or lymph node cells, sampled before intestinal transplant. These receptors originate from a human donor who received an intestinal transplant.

CDR3 DNA: TGCGCCAGCAGCTCCTTTACTAGCGGGGGGGCCGCAGATACGCAGTATTTT. The encoded protein is CASSSFTSGGAADTQYF. This rearrangement joins TRBV5-1 to TRBJ2-3; 13 bases are shared with TRBD2. The CDR3 contains 17 residues. The germline gives CDR1 SGHRS, CDR2 YFSETQ. After removal of 3 bases from V and 4 bases from J, the junction contained 8 bases not matched to a gene. Drawing the rest from reference TRBV5-1 and TRBJ2-3, the complete variable domain is KAGVTQTPRYLIKTRGQQVTLSCSPISGHRSVSWYQQTPGQGLQFLFEYFSETQRNKGNFPGRFSGRQFSNSRSEMNVSTLELGDSALYLCASSSFTSGGAADTQYFGPGTRLTVL.

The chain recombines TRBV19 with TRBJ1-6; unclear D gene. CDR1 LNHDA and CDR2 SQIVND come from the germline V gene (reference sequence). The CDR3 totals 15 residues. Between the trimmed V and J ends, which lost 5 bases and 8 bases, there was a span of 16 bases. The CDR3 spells CASSVSGLADSPLHF. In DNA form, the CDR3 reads TGTGCCAGTAGTGTCTCAGGCCTAGCGGATTCACCCCTCCACTTT. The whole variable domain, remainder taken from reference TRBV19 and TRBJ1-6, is DGGITQSPKYLFRKEGQNVTLSCEQNLNHDAMYWYRQDPGQGLRLIYYSQIVNDFQKGDIAEGYSVSREKKESFPLTVTSAQKNPTAFYLCASSVSGLADSPLHFGNGTRLTVT.

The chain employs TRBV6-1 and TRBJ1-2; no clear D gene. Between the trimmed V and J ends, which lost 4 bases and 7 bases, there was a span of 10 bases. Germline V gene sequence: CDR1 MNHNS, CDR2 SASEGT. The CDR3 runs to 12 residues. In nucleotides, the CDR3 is TGTGCCAGCAGTGGGGCAGCCTCTGGCTACACCTTC. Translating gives CASSGAASGYTF.

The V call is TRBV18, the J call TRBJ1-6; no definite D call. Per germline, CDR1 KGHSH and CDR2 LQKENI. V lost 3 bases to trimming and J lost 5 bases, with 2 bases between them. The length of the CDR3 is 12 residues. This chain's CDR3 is CASSPNNSPLHF. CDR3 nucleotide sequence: TGTGCCAGCTCACCCAATAATTCACCCCTCCACTTT.

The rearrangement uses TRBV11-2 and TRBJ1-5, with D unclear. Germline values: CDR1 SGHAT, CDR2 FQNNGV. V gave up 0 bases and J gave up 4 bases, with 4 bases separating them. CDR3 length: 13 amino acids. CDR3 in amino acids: CASSLERNQPQHF. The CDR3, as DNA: TGTGCCAGCAGCTTAGAACGGAATCAGCCCCAGCATTTT.

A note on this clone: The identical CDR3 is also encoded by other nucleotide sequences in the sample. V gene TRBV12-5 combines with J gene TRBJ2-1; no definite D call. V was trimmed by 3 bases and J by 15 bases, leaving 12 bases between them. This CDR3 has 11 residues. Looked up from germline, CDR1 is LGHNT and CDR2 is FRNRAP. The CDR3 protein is CASGFGSGPFF. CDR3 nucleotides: TGTGCTAGTGGTTTTGGGTCAGGTCCGTTCTTC.

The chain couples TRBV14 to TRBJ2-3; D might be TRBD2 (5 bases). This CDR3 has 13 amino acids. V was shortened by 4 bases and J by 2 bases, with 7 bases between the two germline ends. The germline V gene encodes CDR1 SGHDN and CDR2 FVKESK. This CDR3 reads CASSREYTDTQYF. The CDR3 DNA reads TGTGCCAGCAGCCGGGAGTACACAGATACGCAGTATTTT.

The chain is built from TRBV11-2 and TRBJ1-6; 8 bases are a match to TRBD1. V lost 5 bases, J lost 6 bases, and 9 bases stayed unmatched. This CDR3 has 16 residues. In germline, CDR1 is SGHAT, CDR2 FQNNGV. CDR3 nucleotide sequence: TGTGCCAGCAGCACCCGTAGGACAGGGACTAATTCACCCCTCCACTTT. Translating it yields CASSTRRTGTNSPLHF.

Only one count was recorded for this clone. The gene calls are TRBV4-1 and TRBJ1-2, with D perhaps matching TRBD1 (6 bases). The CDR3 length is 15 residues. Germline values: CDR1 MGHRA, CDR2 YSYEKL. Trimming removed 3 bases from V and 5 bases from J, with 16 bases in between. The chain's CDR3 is CASSHLGGPPYGYTF. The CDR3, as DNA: TGCGCCAGCAGCCACCTGGGGGGGCCTCCTTATGGCTACACCTTC.

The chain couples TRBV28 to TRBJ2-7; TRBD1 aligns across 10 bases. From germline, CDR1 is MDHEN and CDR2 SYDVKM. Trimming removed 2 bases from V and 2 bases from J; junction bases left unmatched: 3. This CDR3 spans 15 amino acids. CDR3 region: CASSLRTGGAYEQYF. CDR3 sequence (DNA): TGTGCCAGCAGTTTAAGGACAGGGGGTGCCTACGAGCAGTACTTC.

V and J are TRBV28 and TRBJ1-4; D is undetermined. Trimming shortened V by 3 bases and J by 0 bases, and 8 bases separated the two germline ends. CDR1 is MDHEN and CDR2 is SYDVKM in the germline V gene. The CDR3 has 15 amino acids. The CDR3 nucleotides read TGTGCCAGCAGTTTGACCAGGACAACTAATGAAAAACTGTTTTTT. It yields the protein CASSLTRTTNEKLFF.

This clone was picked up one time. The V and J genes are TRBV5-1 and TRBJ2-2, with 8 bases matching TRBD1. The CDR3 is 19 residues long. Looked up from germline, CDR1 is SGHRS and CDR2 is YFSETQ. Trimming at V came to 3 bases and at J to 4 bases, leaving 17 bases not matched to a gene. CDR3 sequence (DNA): TGCGCCAGCAGCTCCACCGGGACAGGACATTACCCGGGCACCGGGGAGCTGTTTTTT. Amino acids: CASSSTGTGHYPGTGELFF. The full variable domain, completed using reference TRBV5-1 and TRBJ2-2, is KAGVTQTPRYLIKTRGQQVTLSCSPISGHRSVSWYQQTPGQGLQFLFEYFSETQRNKGNFPGRFSGRQFSNSRSEMNVSTLELGDSALYLCASSSTGTGHYPGTGELFFGEGSRLTVL.

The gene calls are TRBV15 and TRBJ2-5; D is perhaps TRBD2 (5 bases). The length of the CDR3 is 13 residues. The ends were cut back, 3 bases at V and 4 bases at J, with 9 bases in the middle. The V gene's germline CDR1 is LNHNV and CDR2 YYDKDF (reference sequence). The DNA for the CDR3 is TGTGCCACCAGCAGGAGGGTCGGAGAGACCCAGTACTTC. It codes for CATSRRVGETQYF.

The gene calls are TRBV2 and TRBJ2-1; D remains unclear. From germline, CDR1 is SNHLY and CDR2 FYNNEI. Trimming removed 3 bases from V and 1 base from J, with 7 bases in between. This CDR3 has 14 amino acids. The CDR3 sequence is CASSELLSYNEQFF. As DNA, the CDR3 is TGTGCCAGCAGTGAGCTATTGTCCTACAATGAGCAGTTCTTC.

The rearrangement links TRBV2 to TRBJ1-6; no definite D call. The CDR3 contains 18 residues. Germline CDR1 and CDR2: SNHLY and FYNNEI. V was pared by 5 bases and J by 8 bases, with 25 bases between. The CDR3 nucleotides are TGTGCCAGCAGTCATTCCGGGGATCCAGGAGGAGTCGATTCACCCCTCCACTTT. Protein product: CASSHSGDPGGVDSPLHF.

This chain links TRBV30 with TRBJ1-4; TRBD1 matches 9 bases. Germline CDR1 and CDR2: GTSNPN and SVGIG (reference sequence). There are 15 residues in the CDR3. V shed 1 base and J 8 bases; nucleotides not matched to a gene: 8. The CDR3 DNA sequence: TGTGCCTGGAGTGGGGGACAGGGCTTATTCGAAAAACTGTTTTTT. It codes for CAWSGGQGLFEKLFF.

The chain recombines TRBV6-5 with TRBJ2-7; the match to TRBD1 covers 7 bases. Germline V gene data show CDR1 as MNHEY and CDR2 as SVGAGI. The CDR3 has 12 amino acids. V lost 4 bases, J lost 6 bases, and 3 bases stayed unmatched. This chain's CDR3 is CASSFDRVEQYF. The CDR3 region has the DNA TGTGCCAGCAGTTTCGACAGGGTCGAGCAGTACTTC.

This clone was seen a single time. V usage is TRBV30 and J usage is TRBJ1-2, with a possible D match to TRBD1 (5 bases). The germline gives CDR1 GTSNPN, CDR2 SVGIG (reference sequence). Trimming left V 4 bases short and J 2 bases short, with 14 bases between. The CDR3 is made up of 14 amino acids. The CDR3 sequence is CAWTNPGGNYGYTF. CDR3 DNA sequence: TGTGCCTGGACCAACCCGGGGGGGAACTATGGCTACACCTTC.

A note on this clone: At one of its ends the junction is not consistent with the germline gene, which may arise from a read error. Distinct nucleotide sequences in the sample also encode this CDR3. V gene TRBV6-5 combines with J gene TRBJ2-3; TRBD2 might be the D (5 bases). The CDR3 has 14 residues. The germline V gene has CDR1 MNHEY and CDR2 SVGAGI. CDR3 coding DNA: TGCGCCAGCAGTTTAGGACTGCGGACAGATACGCAGTATTTT. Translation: CASSLGLRTDTQYF.

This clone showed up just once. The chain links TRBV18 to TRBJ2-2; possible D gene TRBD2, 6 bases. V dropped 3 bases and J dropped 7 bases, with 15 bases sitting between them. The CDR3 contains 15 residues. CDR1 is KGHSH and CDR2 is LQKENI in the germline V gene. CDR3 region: CASSPVSSDHGELFF. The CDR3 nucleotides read TGTGCCAGCTCACCGGTCTCTAGCGATCACGGGGAGCTGTTTTTT. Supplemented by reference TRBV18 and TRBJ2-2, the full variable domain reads NAGVMQNPRHLVRRRGQEARLRCSPMKGHSHVYWYRQLPEEGLKFMVYLQKENIIDESGMPKERFSAEFPKEGPSILRIQQVVRGDSAAYFCASSPVSSDHGELFFGEGSRLTVL.